Shown below are 23 T cell receptor beta chains from a single sample sequenced in a study of CD8+ T cells in alopecia areata. Treatment defined: oral pan-JAK inhibitor, 5-10 mg twice daily. Extracted RNA was reverse transcribed into cDNA, the sequencing template. Using immunoSEQ multiplex PCR, the repertoire was profiled, and TCRdb retains in-frame clones only, with some absent. The data show approximately 220,000 clones, around two fifths seen once. The material was CD4+ T cells sorted from blood, obtained between weeks 30 and 35, from a patient treated with tofacitinib. These receptors came from a human donor with alopecia areata.

In DNA form, the CDR3 reads TGTGCCAGCAGCGGGACAGGGGGAAGCACAGATACGCAGTATTTT. Amino acid sequence: CASSGTGGSTDTQYF. V and J are TRBV9 and TRBJ2-3; 10 bases line up with TRBD1. The germline gives CDR1 SGDLS, CDR2 YYNGEE. V lost 3 bases, J lost 0 bases, and 1 base stayed unmatched. The CDR3 spans 15 residues.

The V gene is TRBV4-1, the J gene TRBJ2-3, with D uncertain. Deletions cut 1 base from V and 0 bases from J, with 8 bases between. This CDR3 contains 15 residues. Germline CDR1 MGHRA, CDR2 YSYEKL. The CDR3 region is CASSQGPQSTDTQYF. DNA of the CDR3: TGCGCCAGCAGCCAAGGACCCCAGAGCACAGATACGCAGTATTTT.

This chain connects TRBV5-6 to TRBJ2-7; TRBD2 aligns across 12 bases. V trimming: 4 bases; J trimming: 5 bases; junction bases outside the gene matches: 7. Germline CDR1 and CDR2: SGHDT and YYEEEE. The CDR3 runs to 15 residues. The CDR3 DNA follows: TGTGCCAGCAGCCCGGGACTAGCGGGCCCCCACGAGCAGTACTTC. The encoded protein is CASSPGLAGPHEQYF.

This clone was recorded many times. This rearrangement joins TRBV7-9 to TRBJ2-1; 8 bases match TRBD2. Unmatched junction bases numbered 9, after V lost 3 bases and J lost 14 bases. The CDR3 runs 13 residues. Germline V CDR1 and CDR2: SEHNR, FQNEAQ (reference sequence). The CDR3 protein is CASSLEQRGRKFF. Written as DNA, the CDR3 is TGTGCCAGCAGCTTGGAACAGCGGGGGAGGAAGTTCTTC.

The sample holds a few counts of this clone. The chain combines TRBV7-9 with TRBJ1-2; unclear D gene. This CDR3 is built from 16 residues. The V gene lost 2 bases and the J gene lost 3 bases, with 16 bases spanning the gap. Germline V gene sequence: CDR1 SEHNR, CDR2 FQNEAQ (reference sequence). The CDR3 DNA sequence: TGTGCCAGCAGCTTATGGCAGGCCCAGAGATACTATGGCTACACCTTC. This translates into CASSLWQAQRYYGYTF.

The V and J genes are TRBV2 and TRBJ1-1; D remains ambiguous. CDR1 SNHLY and CDR2 FYNNEI come from the germline V gene. V was cut by 2 bases and J by 1 base, with 5 bases left in between. The CDR3 is 13 residues long. The CDR3, as DNA: TGTGCCAGCAGTGAATCATCGAACACTGAAGCTTTCTTT. It encodes CASSESSNTEAFF. The full variable domain, completed using reference TRBV2 and TRBJ1-1, is EPEVTQTPSHQVTQMGQEVILRCVPISNHLYFYWYRQILGQKVEFLVSFYNNEISEKSEIFDDQFSVERPDGSNFTLKIRSTKLEDSAMYFCASSESSNTEAFFGQGTRLTVV.

This clone was recorded a few times. The V gene is TRBV7-3, the J gene TRBJ1-1, with D possibly TRBD1 on 6 matching bases. V shed 4 bases and J shed 1 base, with 10 bases lying between them. Looked up from germline, CDR1 is SGHTA and CDR2 is FQGTGA. This CDR3 has 14 amino acids. The CDR3 DNA sequence: TGTGCCAGCAGCTCTGGAGGGGGGAACACTGAAGCTTTCTTT. It encodes CASSSGGGNTEAFF.

The V gene is TRBV7-9, the J gene TRBJ2-6, with D tentatively TRBD2 (5 bases). CDR3 length: 15 residues. Trimming removed 5 bases from V and 4 bases from J, with 12 bases in between. Germline assignment: CDR1 SEHNR and CDR2 FQNEAQ (reference sequence). As DNA, the CDR3 is TGTGCCAGCAGCCGAGACATAGCGGGGGCCAACGTCCTGACTTTC. Protein sequence: CASSRDIAGANVLTF.

This rearrangement joins TRBV5-1 to TRBJ2-1; maybe TRBD2 (6 bases). The germline V gene has CDR1 SGHRS and CDR2 YFSETQ. The V and J ends lost 5 bases and 3 bases respectively, with 9 bases between them. The CDR3 is made up of 13 amino acids. The CDR3 reads CASREGVYNEQFF. For the CDR3, the DNA is TGCGCCAGCAGGGAGGGTGTCTACAATGAGCAGTTCTTC.

The chain carries TRBV5-1 and TRBJ1-1, with a weak D call TRBD1 (6 bases). Per germline, CDR1 SGHRS and CDR2 YFSETQ. The germline V and J ends were trimmed by 1 base and 3 bases, with 13 bases remaining between them. The CDR3 totals 15 residues. CDR3 amino acids: CASSLQPSGDTEAFF. In DNA, the CDR3 is TGCGCCAGCAGCTTGCAACCATCAGGGGACACTGAAGCTTTCTTT.

This clone occurred a few times. This chain uses TRBV6-5 with TRBJ1-2; D is unresolved. Germline lookup yields CDR1 MNHEY and CDR2 SVGAGI. V was cut by 2 bases and J by 3 bases, with 16 bases left in between. CDR3 length: 16 amino acids. The CDR3 DNA is TGTGCCAGCAGTTACGGAATTGGGGTGGAAGACTATGGCTACACCTTC. Amino acid sequence: CASSYGIGVEDYGYTF.

The chain uses TRBV2 and TRBJ1-2; no clear D. In germline, CDR1 is SNHLY, CDR2 FYNNEI. There are 13 residues in the CDR3. V lost 0 bases, J lost 8 bases, and 10 bases lay in between. The CDR3 region has the DNA TGTGCCAGCAGTGAAGCGCCCGGTGGGGGCTACACCTTC. Residues: CASSEAPGGGYTF.

A few counts support this clone. This chain joins TRBV5-8 and TRBJ2-4, with 9 bases aligning to TRBD2. The CDR3 totals 16 residues. J lost 0 bases, V lost 4 bases, and 5 bases had no gene match. Looked up from germline, CDR1 is SGHTS and CDR2 is YDEGEE. CDR3 nucleotide sequence: TGTGCCAGCAGCCAAACACTAGCGGGAGCCAAAAACATTCAGTACTTC. Translated: CASSQTLAGAKNIQYF.

This clone was observed a handful of times. The chain uses TRBV29-1 and TRBJ2-1; 10 nucleotides line up with TRBD1. The V gene's germline CDR1 is SQVTM and CDR2 ANQGSEA. Trimming cost V 8 bases and J 4 bases; bases outside gene matches: 8. The CDR3 contains 14 residues. The DNA of the CDR3 is TGCAGCTCATCCGGGACAGGGGTTTACAATGAGCAGTTCTTC. It is translated as CSSSGTGVYNEQFF.

The CDR3 DNA is TGCGCCAGCAGGGTTGGCTCCACCGGGGAGCTGTTTTTT. It yields the protein CASRVGSTGELFF. This chain connects TRBV23-1 to TRBJ2-2, with D unresolved. TRBV23-1 is an ORF for which the function is uncertain. The CDR3 has 13 residues. The ends were cut back, 6 bases at V and 4 bases at J, with 9 bases in the middle.

The rearrangement uses TRBV13 and TRBJ2-3; 7 bases are shared with TRBD2. Germline loops: CDR1 PRHDT, CDR2 FYEKMQ (reference sequence). Germline trimming cut 3 bases from V and 2 bases from J; bases unmatched to any gene: 8. The CDR3 contains 16 residues. In DNA, the CDR3 is TGTGCCAGCAGCTTGGAGCGGGGCAGAACCACAGATACGCAGTATTTT. Translating gives CASSLERGRTTDTQYF.

This clone was recorded a few times. The chain couples TRBV29-1 to TRBJ2-2; TRBD1 aligns across 9 bases. The V gene's germline CDR1 is SQVTM and CDR2 ANQGSEA. The CDR3 covers 13 residues. Losses at the gene ends were 8 bases for V and 4 bases for J; bases not matched to a gene: 5. The CDR3 is CSTGQGPTGELFF. For the CDR3, the DNA is TGCAGCACCGGACAGGGGCCCACCGGGGAGCTGTTTTTT.

This clone was seen a few times. V usage is TRBV5-1 and J usage is TRBJ1-2; 7 bases match TRBD1. This CDR3 region has 17 residues. Germline CDR1 SGHRS, CDR2 YFSETQ. The V segment lost 0 bases and the J segment 2 bases; nucleotides outside the gene matches: 10. The CDR3 nucleotides read TGCGCCAGCAGCTTGGATATGGCAGGGGGAACGAACTATGGCTACACCTTC. Amino acids: CASSLDMAGGTNYGYTF.

This clone showed up just a few times. The chain is built from TRBV2 and TRBJ2-7; 7 bases are a match to TRBD1. Germline V gene sequence: CDR1 SNHLY, CDR2 FYNNEI. This CDR3 has 13 amino acids. V dropped 2 bases and J dropped 5; count of bases not matched to a gene: 3. CDR3 in amino acids: CASSEQGVNEQYF. CDR3 nucleotide sequence: TGTGCCAGCAGTGAACAGGGGGTCAACGAGCAGTACTTC.

This clone was detected only once. Written as DNA, the CDR3 is TGCGCCAGCAGCGTGGGGAGATTGGGGGAGAACACTGAAGCTTTCTTT. The encoded protein is CASSVGRLGENTEAFF. This sequence joins TRBV5-1 and TRBJ1-1, with D tentatively TRBD1 (5 bases). Germline V CDR1 and CDR2: SGHRS, YFSETQ. V was shortened by 4 bases and J by 1 base, with 17 bases between the two germline ends. This CDR3 spans 16 amino acids.

The chain links TRBV20-1 to TRBJ1-4; D gene unclear. CDR1 is DFQATT, CDR2 SNEGSKA, per germline (reference sequence). The CDR3 totals 11 residues. Trimming pared 0 bases from V and 10 bases from J, leaving 6 bases between. CDR3 in amino acids: CSAREGPKLFF. The CDR3 region has the DNA TGCAGTGCTAGAGAAGGCCCAAAACTGTTTTTT.

This clone was counted only a few times. The chain joins TRBV6-6 to TRBJ2-1, with 7 positions matching TRBD1. The CDR3 totals 15 residues. CDR1 is MNHNY, CDR2 SVGAGI, per germline (reference sequence). V lost 6 bases and J lost 7; bases outside the gene matches: 12. In DNA, the CDR3 is TGTGCCAGCAGGCCAGAGGGGGCAACGGGAAATGAGCAGTTCTTC. Its translation: CASRPEGATGNEQFF.

This clone was counted many times. The rearrangement joins TRBV6-1 to TRBJ2-3, with D tentatively TRBD2 (6 bases). V lost 7 bases to trimming and J lost 1 base, with 9 bases between them. The CDR3 spans 13 residues. The germline gives CDR1 MNHNS, CDR2 SASEGT. The DNA of the CDR3 is TGTGCCAGCACGTGGGGGGGCACAGATACGCAGTATTTT. Translated, it gives CASTWGGTDTQYF.